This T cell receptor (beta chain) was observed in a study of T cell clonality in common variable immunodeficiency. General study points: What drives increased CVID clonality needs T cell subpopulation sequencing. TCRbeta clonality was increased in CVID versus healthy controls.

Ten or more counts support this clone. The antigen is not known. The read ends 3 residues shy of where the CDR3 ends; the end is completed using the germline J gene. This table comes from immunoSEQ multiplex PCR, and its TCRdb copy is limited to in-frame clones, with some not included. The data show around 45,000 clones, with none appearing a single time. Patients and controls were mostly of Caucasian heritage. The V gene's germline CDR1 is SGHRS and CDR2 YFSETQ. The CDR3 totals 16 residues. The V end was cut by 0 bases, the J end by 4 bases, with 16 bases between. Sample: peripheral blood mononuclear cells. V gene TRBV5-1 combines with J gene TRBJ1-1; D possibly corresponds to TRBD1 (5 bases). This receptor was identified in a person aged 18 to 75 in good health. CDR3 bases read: TGCGCCAGCAGCTTGGCCGTGGGGGGGACCCTCACTGAA. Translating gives CASSLAVGGTLTE. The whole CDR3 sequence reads CASSLAVGGTLTEAFF.